These T cell receptor beta chains were read from a single sample in a study of post-analysis software for immune sequencing data. TCRdb re-called the PCR reads with MiXCR, one entry per CDR3 protein. The sample has 740,000 or so distinct CDR3 sequences, around 53% seen once. The sequencing input was blood. These receptors all stem from a girl aged 10-17 years with multiple sclerosis. The CDR3 runs from the conserved cysteine through the conserved F or W. A D gene is named only where the DNA matches it firmly. Clone size is given for some rows only: seen once, a few or many times, or a class if the clone is expanded.

v_call: TRBV20-1
d_call: TRBD1
j_call: TRBJ2-1
clone_size: NA
cdr3_aa: CSARDGGQANNEQFF
cdr3_nt: TGCAGTGCTAGAGATGGGGGACAGGCCAACAATGAGCAGTTCTTC

v_call: TRBV29-1
d_call: TRBD2
j_call: TRBJ2-1
clone_size: NA
cdr3_aa: CSAPGTSADSYNEQFF
cdr3_nt: TGCAGCGCCCCCGGGACTAGCGCGGACTCCTACAATGAGCAGTTCTTC

v_call: TRBV11-1
d_call: TRBD2
j_call: TRBJ2-7
clone_size: once
cdr3_aa: CASSLLGGSTYNEQYF
cdr3_nt: TGTGCCAGCAGCTTATTAGGCGGGAGTACCTACAATGAGCAGTACTTC

v_call: TRBV10-3
d_call: TRBD2
j_call: TRBJ2-3
clone_size: NA
cdr3_aa: CAIRAGLAGGEDTQYF
cdr3_nt: TGTGCCATCAGAGCCGGACTAGCGGGAGGAGAAGATACGCAGTATTTT

v_call: TRBV5-1
d_call: NA
j_call: TRBJ1-1
clone_size: NA
cdr3_aa: CASSLNSRPNLGHQNTEAFF
cdr3_nt: TGCGCCAGCAGCTTGAATTCGAGGCCGAATCTAGGACATCAGAACACTGAAGCTTTCTTT

v_call: TRBV9
d_call: NA
j_call: TRBJ2-1
clone_size: NA
cdr3_aa: CASSGPRLDNEQFF
cdr3_nt: TGTGCCAGCAGCGGGCCCAGACTGGACAATGAGCAGTTCTTC

v_call: TRBV14
d_call: NA
j_call: TRBJ2-4
clone_size: few
cdr3_aa: CASSQIGSSNIQYF
cdr3_nt: TGTGCCAGCAGCCAGATCGGGAGCAGTAACATTCAGTACTTC

v_call: TRBV5-1
d_call: NA
j_call: TRBJ2-7
clone_size: few
cdr3_aa: CASSLAWRDHEQYF
cdr3_nt: TGCGCCAGCAGCTTGGCCTGGAGGGACCACGAGCAGTACTTC

v_call: TRBV3-1
d_call: TRBD2
j_call: TRBJ2-3
clone_size: once
cdr3_aa: CASSASTSGAEDTQYF
cdr3_nt: TGTGCCAGCAGCGCCTCGACTAGCGGGGCGGAAGATACGCAGTATTTT

v_call: TRBV7-9
d_call: TRBD1
j_call: TRBJ2-1
clone_size: NA
cdr3_aa: CASSSRDRGNNEQFF
cdr3_nt: TGTGCCAGCAGTAGCCGGGACAGGGGAAACAATGAGCAGTTCTTC

v_call: TRBV29-1
d_call: TRBD1
j_call: TRBJ1-2
clone_size: NA
cdr3_aa: CSVVMGTGWYTF
cdr3_nt: TGCAGCGTCGTCATGGGGACAGGGTGGTACACCTTC

v_call: TRBV29-1
d_call: NA
j_call: TRBJ2-1
clone_size: NA
cdr3_aa: CSALGGGRVYNEQFF
cdr3_nt: TGCAGCGCCCTAGGAGGGGGAAGGGTCTACAATGAGCAGTTCTTC

v_call: TRBV12-3/TRBV12-4
d_call: NA
j_call: TRBJ2-7
clone_size: NA
cdr3_aa: CASSFFRYEQYF
cdr3_nt: TGTGCCAGCAGTTTTTTCAGATACGAGCAGTACTTC

v_call: TRBV29-1
d_call: NA
j_call: TRBJ2-7
clone_size: few
cdr3_aa: CSVEGAHEGSSYEQYF
cdr3_nt: TGCAGCGTTGAAGGGGCGCATGAGGGTAGCTCCTACGAGCAGTACTTC

v_call: TRBV28
d_call: NA
j_call: TRBJ1-5
clone_size: once
cdr3_aa: CASSLKGQGWDQPQHF
cdr3_nt: TGTGCCAGCAGTTTAAAGGGGCAGGGTTGGGATCAGCCCCAGCATTTT

v_call: TRBV7-9
d_call: NA
j_call: TRBJ1-2
clone_size: NA
cdr3_aa: CASSLAGSGVLHGYTF
cdr3_nt: TGTGCCAGCAGCTTAGCTGGTTCGGGAGTCCTCCATGGCTACACCTTC

v_call: TRBV11-2
d_call: TRBD2
j_call: TRBJ2-5
clone_size: few
cdr3_aa: CASSFGTSGVQETQYF
cdr3_nt: TGTGCCAGCAGCTTCGGTACTAGCGGGGTGCAAGAGACCCAGTACTTC

v_call: TRBV7-2
d_call: NA
j_call: TRBJ1-5
clone_size: NA
cdr3_aa: CASSQSMASSNQPQHF
cdr3_nt: TGTGCCAGCAGCCAAAGCATGGCTTCTAGCAATCAGCCCCAGCATTTT

v_call: TRBV12-3/TRBV12-4
d_call: NA
j_call: TRBJ2-7
clone_size: once
cdr3_aa: CASSRRTGLRRQYF
cdr3_nt: TGTGCCAGCAGCCGTAGGACAGGACTAAGGCGGCAGTACTTC

v_call: TRBV6-5
d_call: TRBD1
j_call: TRBJ1-2
clone_size: NA
cdr3_aa: CASSYLDRAAYGYTF
cdr3_nt: TGTGCCAGCAGTTACCTTGACAGGGCCGCCTATGGCTACACCTTC

v_call: TRBV6-5
d_call: NA
j_call: TRBJ2-1
clone_size: NA
cdr3_aa: CASNPPGLWNEQFF
cdr3_nt: TGTGCCAGCAACCCCCCGGGGCTGTGGAATGAGCAGTTCTTC

v_call: TRBV12-3/TRBV12-4
d_call: NA
j_call: TRBJ2-7
clone_size: NA
cdr3_aa: CASTIGGAAGYEQYF
cdr3_nt: TGTGCCAGCACCATAGGCGGGGCAGCTGGCTACGAGCAGTACTTC

v_call: TRBV6-5
d_call: TRBD2
j_call: TRBJ2-5
clone_size: NA
cdr3_aa: CASSYLTSGKETQYF
cdr3_nt: TGTGCCAGCAGTTACCTGACTAGCGGGAAGGAGACCCAGTACTTC

v_call: TRBV5-5
d_call: TRBD1
j_call: TRBJ2-7
clone_size: NA
cdr3_aa: CASSGPGQGVSYEQYF
cdr3_nt: TGTGCCAGCAGCGGACCGGGACAGGGGGTTTCCTACGAGCAGTACTTC

v_call: TRBV5-1
d_call: NA
j_call: TRBJ2-7
clone_size: few
cdr3_aa: CASSLATPGPQYF
cdr3_nt: TGCGCCAGCAGCTTGGCCACACCCGGACCCCAGTACTTC

v_call: TRBV12-3/TRBV12-4
d_call: TRBD2
j_call: TRBJ2-1
clone_size: NA
cdr3_aa: CASSTRSLAGEGNEQFF
cdr3_nt: TGTGCCAGCAGTACCCGCAGTTTAGCGGGAGAGGGTAATGAGCAGTTCTTC

v_call: TRBV5-1
d_call: NA
j_call: TRBJ1-1
clone_size: once
cdr3_aa: CASSLSPPGFEAFF
cdr3_nt: TGCGCCAGCAGCTTGTCTCCCCCGGGCTTCGAAGCTTTCTTT

v_call: TRBV7-3
d_call: TRBD1
j_call: TRBJ2-5
clone_size: NA
cdr3_aa: CASNLGGSGQETQYF
cdr3_nt: TGTGCCAGCAACCTAGGGGGCTCGGGCCAAGAGACCCAGTACTTC

v_call: TRBV5-1
d_call: NA
j_call: TRBJ2-1
clone_size: NA
cdr3_aa: CASSLVGQETQFF
cdr3_nt: TGCGCCAGCAGCTTGGTTGGGCAAGAGACCCAGTTCTTC

v_call: TRBV12-3/TRBV12-4
d_call: NA
j_call: TRBJ2-3
clone_size: NA
cdr3_aa: CASRGWGDTQYF
cdr3_nt: TGTGCCAGCCGGGGATGGGGAGATACGCAGTATTTT

v_call: TRBV7-9
d_call: TRBD2
j_call: TRBJ2-7
clone_size: NA
cdr3_aa: CASSLASGGAVYEQYF
cdr3_nt: TGTGCCAGCAGCTTAGCTAGCGGGGGGGCCGTCTACGAGCAGTACTTC

v_call: TRBV14
d_call: NA
j_call: TRBJ2-7
clone_size: NA
cdr3_aa: CASSPWGRYEQYF
cdr3_nt: TGTGCCAGCAGCCCGTGGGGCAGATACGAGCAGTACTTC

v_call: TRBV3-1
d_call: TRBD2
j_call: TRBJ2-5
clone_size: NA
cdr3_aa: CASSPLASHETQYF
cdr3_nt: TGTGCCAGCAGCCCACTAGCGAGCCATGAGACCCAGTACTTC

v_call: TRBV18
d_call: NA
j_call: TRBJ2-1
clone_size: NA
cdr3_aa: CASSPPVLNRRIYNEQFF
cdr3_nt: TGTGCCAGCTCACCACCGGTTCTCAACAGGCGAATATACAATGAGCAGTTCTTC

v_call: TRBV3-1
d_call: NA
j_call: TRBJ2-1
clone_size: NA
cdr3_aa: CASSQNRNEQFF
cdr3_nt: TGTGCCAGCAGCCAGAACAGGAATGAGCAGTTCTTC

v_call: TRBV2
d_call: TRBD1
j_call: TRBJ1-5
clone_size: NA
cdr3_aa: CASRATGEDSQPQHF
cdr3_nt: TGTGCCAGCAGGGCGACAGGGGAGGACAGTCAGCCCCAGCATTTT

v_call: TRBV29-1
d_call: NA
j_call: TRBJ1-5
clone_size: NA
cdr3_aa: CSVQDWSNQPQHF
cdr3_nt: TGCAGCGTTCAAGACTGGAGCAATCAGCCCCAGCATTTT

v_call: TRBV12-3/TRBV12-4
d_call: TRBD2
j_call: TRBJ2-7
clone_size: NA
cdr3_aa: CASSLRGGNEQYF
cdr3_nt: TGTGCCAGCAGTTTGCGGGGAGGGAACGAGCAGTACTTC

v_call: TRBV3-1
d_call: NA
j_call: TRBJ1-2
clone_size: NA
cdr3_aa: CASSQEGLEGYGYTF
cdr3_nt: TGTGCCAGCAGCCAAGAGGGCTTGGAGGGCTATGGCTACACCTTC

v_call: TRBV5-5
d_call: NA
j_call: TRBJ2-1
clone_size: NA
cdr3_aa: CASSFSNRETYNEQFF
cdr3_nt: TGTGCCAGCAGCTTTAGCAATCGGGAAACCTACAATGAGCAGTTCTTC

v_call: TRBV29-1
d_call: NA
j_call: TRBJ1-5
clone_size: few
cdr3_aa: CSASSGGPQHF
cdr3_nt: TGCAGCGCCTCATCAGGAGGCCCCCAGCATTTT

v_call: TRBV5-1
d_call: NA
j_call: TRBJ2-5
clone_size: few
cdr3_aa: CASHKEETQYF
cdr3_nt: TGCGCCAGTCACAAGGAAGAGACCCAGTACTTC

v_call: TRBV20-1
d_call: NA
j_call: TRBJ2-1
clone_size: once
cdr3_aa: CSARSTGRYNEQFF
cdr3_nt: TGCAGTGCTAGATCGACAGGGAGGTACAATGAGCAGTTCTTC

v_call: TRBV5-1
d_call: TRBD2
j_call: TRBJ2-3
clone_size: NA
cdr3_aa: CASSTSGSADTQYF
cdr3_nt: TGCGCCAGCAGCACGAGCGGGAGTGCAGATACGCAGTATTTT

v_call: TRBV20-1
d_call: NA
j_call: TRBJ2-7
clone_size: many
cdr3_aa: CSARRGPYEQYF
cdr3_nt: TGCAGTGCTAGACGGGGACCCTACGAGCAGTACTTC